Listed here is a single T cell receptor beta chain. Its antigen is unknown. Around 2.2 micrograms of genomic DNA, which was extracted from cryopreserved PBMCs, served as the material used for the TCR beta libraries. This specimen belongs to a study of cytotoxic CD8 clonotypes in ibrutinib-treated CLL. Study overall: Response samples were taken after a median of 12 months on treatment, range 6 to 36. An average of 255,043 productive templates and some 100,000 productive rearrangements was obtained per sample. General study results and limits: Sustained-remission patients were sampled at one set of times and progressing patients at different ones.

The CDR3 is 16 amino acids. The germline V and J ends were trimmed by 2 bases and 7 bases, with 16 bases remaining between them. Germline V lookup: CDR1 SGHNT, CDR2 YYREEE (reference sequence). Libraries were prepared by immunoSEQ multiplex PCR; TCRdb keeps only in-frame clonotypes and omits some of them. The table has 80,000 to 95,000 clones, around 79% seen once; the top ten hold 4% to 5.5%. The chain is built from TRBV5-4 and TRBJ1-6, with D perhaps TRBD1 (6 bases). The TCR originated in a human donor with chronic lymphocytic leukemia. Material: PBMCs, obtained after 12 months of ibrutinib treatment. The CDR3 is CASSFAWGAGNSPLHF. CDR3 bases: TGTGCCAGCAGCTTCGCCTGGGGGGCTGGGAATTCACCCCTCCACTTT.